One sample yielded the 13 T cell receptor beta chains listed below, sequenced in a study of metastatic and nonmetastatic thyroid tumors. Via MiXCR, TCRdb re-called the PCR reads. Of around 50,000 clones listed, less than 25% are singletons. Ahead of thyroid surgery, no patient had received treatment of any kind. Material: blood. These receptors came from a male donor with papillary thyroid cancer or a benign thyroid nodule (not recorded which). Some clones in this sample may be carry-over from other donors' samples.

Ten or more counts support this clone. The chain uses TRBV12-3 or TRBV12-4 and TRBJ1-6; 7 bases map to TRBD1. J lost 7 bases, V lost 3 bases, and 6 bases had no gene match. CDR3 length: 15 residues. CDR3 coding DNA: TGTGCCAGCAGTTTCGGGGACAGTTTGAATTCACCCCTCCACTTT. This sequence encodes CASSFGDSLNSPLHF.

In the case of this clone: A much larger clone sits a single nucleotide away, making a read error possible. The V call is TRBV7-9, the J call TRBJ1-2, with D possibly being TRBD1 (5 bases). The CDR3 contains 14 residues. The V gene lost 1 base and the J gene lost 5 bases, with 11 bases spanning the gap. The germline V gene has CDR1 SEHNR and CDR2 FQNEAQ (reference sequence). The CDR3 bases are TGTGCCAGCAGCTTAGGAGGGGTGCCTTATGGCTACACCTTC. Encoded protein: CASSLGGVPYGYTF.

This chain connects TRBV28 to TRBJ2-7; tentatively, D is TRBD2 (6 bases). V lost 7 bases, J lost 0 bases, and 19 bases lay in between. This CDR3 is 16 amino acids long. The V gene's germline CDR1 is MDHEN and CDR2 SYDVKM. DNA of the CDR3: TGTGCCAGCACTACCCCTGGAGCGGGTAGCTCCTACGAGCAGTACTTC. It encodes CASTTPGAGSSYEQYF.

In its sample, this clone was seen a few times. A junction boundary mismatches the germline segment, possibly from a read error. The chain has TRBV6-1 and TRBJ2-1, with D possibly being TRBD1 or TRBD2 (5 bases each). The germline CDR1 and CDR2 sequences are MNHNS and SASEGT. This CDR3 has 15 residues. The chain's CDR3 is CGSSGIRGLYNEQFF. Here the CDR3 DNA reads TGTGGCAGCAGCGGAATCCGGGGCCTGTACAATGAGCAGTTCTTC.

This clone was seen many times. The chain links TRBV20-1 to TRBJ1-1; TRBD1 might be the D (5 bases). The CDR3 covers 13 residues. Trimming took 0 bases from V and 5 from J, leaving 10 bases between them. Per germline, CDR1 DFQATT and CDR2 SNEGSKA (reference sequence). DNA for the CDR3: TGCAGTGCTAGAGATTTGAGGGGAACTGAAGCTTTCTTT. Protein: CSARDLRGTEAFF.

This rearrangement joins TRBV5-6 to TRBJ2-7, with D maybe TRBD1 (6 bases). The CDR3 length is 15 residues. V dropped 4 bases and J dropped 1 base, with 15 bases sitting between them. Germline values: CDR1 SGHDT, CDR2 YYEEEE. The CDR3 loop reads CASSLFRGESYEQYF. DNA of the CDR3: TGTGCCAGCAGCCTCTTCAGGGGTGAGTCCTACGAGCAGTACTTC.

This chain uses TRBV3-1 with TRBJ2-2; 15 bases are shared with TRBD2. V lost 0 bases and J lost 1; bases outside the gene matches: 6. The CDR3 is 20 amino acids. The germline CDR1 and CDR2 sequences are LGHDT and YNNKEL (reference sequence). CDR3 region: CASSQEVGLAGGMNTGELFF. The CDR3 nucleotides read TGTGCCAGCAGCCAAGAGGTCGGACTAGCGGGAGGGATGAACACCGGGGAGCTGTTTTTT.

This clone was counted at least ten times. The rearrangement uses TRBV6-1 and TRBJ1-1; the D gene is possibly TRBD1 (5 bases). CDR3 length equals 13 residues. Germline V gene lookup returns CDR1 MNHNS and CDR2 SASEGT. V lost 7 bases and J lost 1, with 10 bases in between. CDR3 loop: CASKRDPNTEAFF. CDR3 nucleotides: TGTGCCAGCAAGCGGGACCCGAACACTGAAGCTTTCTTT.

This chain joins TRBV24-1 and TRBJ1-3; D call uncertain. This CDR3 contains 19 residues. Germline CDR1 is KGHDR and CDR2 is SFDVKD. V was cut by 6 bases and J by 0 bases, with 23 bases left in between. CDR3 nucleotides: TGTGCCACCAGTCGGCGGATTGGGTTATGGCTACTCTCTGGAAACACCATATATTTT. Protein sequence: CATSRRIGLWLLSGNTIYF.

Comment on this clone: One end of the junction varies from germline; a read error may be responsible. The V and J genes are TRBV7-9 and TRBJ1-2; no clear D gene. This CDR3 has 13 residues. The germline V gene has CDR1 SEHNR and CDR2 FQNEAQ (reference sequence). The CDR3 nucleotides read TGTGCCATCAGCTTAGTGTCAGAGAATGGCTACACCTTC. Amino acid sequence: CAISLVSENGYTF.

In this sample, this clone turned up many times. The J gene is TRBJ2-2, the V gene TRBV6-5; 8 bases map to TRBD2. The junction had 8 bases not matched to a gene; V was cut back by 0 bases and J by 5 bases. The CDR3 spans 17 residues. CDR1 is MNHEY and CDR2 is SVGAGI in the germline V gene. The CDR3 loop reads CASSYSSSSGMTGELFF. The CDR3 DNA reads TGTGCCAGCAGTTACTCGAGTAGTAGCGGGATGACCGGGGAGCTGTTTTTT.

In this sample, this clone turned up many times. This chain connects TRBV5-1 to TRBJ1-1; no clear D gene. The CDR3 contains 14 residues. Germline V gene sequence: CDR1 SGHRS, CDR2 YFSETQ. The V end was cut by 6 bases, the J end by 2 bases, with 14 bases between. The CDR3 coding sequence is TGCGCCAGCACGGACCGCCGAGGAAACACTGAAGCTTTCTTT. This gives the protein CASTDRRGNTEAFF.

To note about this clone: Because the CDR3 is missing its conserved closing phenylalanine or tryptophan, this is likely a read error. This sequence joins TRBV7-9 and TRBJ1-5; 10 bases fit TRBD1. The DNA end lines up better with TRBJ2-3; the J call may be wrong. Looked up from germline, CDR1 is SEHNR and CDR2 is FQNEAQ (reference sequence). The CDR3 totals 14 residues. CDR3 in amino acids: CASSATGGDQPQYS. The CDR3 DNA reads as TGTGCCAGCAGCGCGACAGGGGGCGATCAGCCTCAGTATTCT.